The 20 T cell receptor beta chains reported below all come from one sample, sequenced in a study of shared clonotypes between healthy human individuals. Produced via immunoSEQ multiplex PCR; TCRdb's table is partial and in-frame only. This table has roughly 2.5 million clones, approximately 90% appearing once. The sample comprised naive CD4+ T cells sorted from blood. Subset here: CD45RA+ positively selected. These receptors were taken from a man aged 18 to 35 in good health.

The chain uses TRBV7-2 and TRBJ2-7, with D tentatively TRBD1 (6 bases). The CDR3 contains 13 residues. V lost 5 bases, J lost 8 bases, and 16 bases lay in between. Germline values: CDR1 SGHTA, CDR2 FQGNSA. The CDR3 bases are TGTGCCAGCAGCAGAGGACAGCCCGTCAAGCAGTACTTC. Translating it yields CASSRGQPVKQYF.

The genes are TRBV6-5 and TRBJ2-5; D may match TRBD1 or TRBD2 (5 bases each). V was pared by 2 bases and J by 4 bases, with 8 bases between. Germline V gene sequence: CDR1 MNHEY, CDR2 SVGAGI. This CDR3 is 13 amino acids long. The CDR3 DNA reads TGTGCCAGCAGTTACGGGGGAGCAGAGACCCAGTACTTC. Translated: CASSYGGAETQYF.

As DNA, the CDR3 is TGTGCCAGCAGCTTAGGGGTCGGGGGCTACACCTTC. Encoded protein: CASSLGVGGYTF. This chain connects TRBV13 to TRBJ1-2; D not certain. Germline V CDR1 and CDR2: PRHDT, FYEKMQ (reference sequence). Trimming shortened V by 0 bases and J by 8 bases, and 7 bases separated the two germline ends. The CDR3 totals 12 residues.

As DNA, the CDR3 is TGTGCCAGCAGTGACGGACTATATTCCACCGGGGAGCTGTTTTTT. Encoded protein: CASSDGLYSTGELFF. The chain couples TRBV28 to TRBJ2-2, with D tentatively TRBD2 (6 bases). Germline-derived CDR1 and CDR2 are MDHEN and SYDVKM. With 5 bases removed from V and 4 bases from J, the gap between germline ends came to 14 bases. This CDR3 region has 15 residues. The complete variable domain, with remaining parts taken from reference TRBV28 and TRBJ2-2, reads DVKVTQSSRYLVKRTGEKVFLECVQDMDHENMFWYRQDPGLGLRLIYFSYDVKMKEKGDIPEGYSVSREKKERFSLILESASTNQTSMYLCASSDGLYSTGELFFGEGSRLTVL.

J is TRBJ1-5 and V is TRBV7-6, with 7 positions matching TRBD1. The CDR3 is 14 amino acids. Germline lookup yields CDR1 SGHVS and CDR2 FNYEAQ. V lost 2 bases to trimming and J lost 4 bases; unmatched junction nucleotides: 2. For the CDR3, the DNA is TGTGCCAGCAGCTTAACCAGGGGGAATCAGCCCCAGCATTTT. Translation gives CASSLTRGNQPQHF.

Comment on this clone: Within the sample, other DNA sequences also encode this same CDR3. The gene calls are TRBV20-1 and TRBJ2-7; D remains ambiguous. Germline CDR1 reads DFQATT; CDR2 reads SNEGSKA (reference sequence). The CDR3 is 11 residues long. V lost 3 bases and J 2 bases, leaving 5 bases between the germline ends. In nucleotides, the CDR3 is TGCAGTGCTAGGGTTACCTACGAGCAGTACTTC. Translating it yields CSARVTYEQYF.

This chain joins TRBV13 and TRBJ1-1; 8 bases fit TRBD1. Germline CDR1 is PRHDT and CDR2 is FYEKMQ (reference sequence). There are 15 residues in the CDR3. After removal of 1 base from V and 1 base from J, the junction contained 2 bases not matched to a gene. The CDR3 here is CASSLAGGANTEAFF. CDR3 nucleotides: TGTGCCAGCAGCTTAGCAGGGGGCGCGAACACTGAAGCTTTCTTT.

The sample holds a few counts of this clone. This chain links TRBV19 with TRBJ1-6; D unresolved. Trimming removed 1 base at V and 6 bases at J, with 10 bases between. The germline CDR1 and CDR2 sequences are LNHDA and SQIVND (reference sequence). This CDR3 has 15 residues. CDR3 sequence reads: CASSIGGRINSPLHF. CDR3 coding DNA: TGTGCCAGTAGTATAGGTGGACGGATTAATTCACCCCTCCACTTT. The full variable domain, its missing parts supplied by reference TRBV19 and TRBJ1-6, is DGGITQSPKYLFRKEGQNVTLSCEQNLNHDAMYWYRQDPGQGLRLIYYSQIVNDFQKGDIAEGYSVSREKKESFPLTVTSAQKNPTAFYLCASSIGGRINSPLHFGNGTRLTVT.

In the case of this clone: The sample carries other DNA sequences with the same CDR3. The V call is TRBV6-5, the J call TRBJ2-7, with 9 positions matching TRBD1. CDR1 MNHEY and CDR2 SVGAGI come from the germline V gene. After removal of 7 bases from V and 3 bases from J, the junction contained 7 bases not matched to a gene. The CDR3 is made up of 14 amino acids. CDR3 DNA: TGTGCCAGCACCCCCGGGACAGGGATCTACGAGCAGTACTTC. It specifies CASTPGTGIYEQYF.

V is TRBV29-1 and J is TRBJ2-7, with no clear D. V shed 3 bases and J shed 0 bases, with 9 bases lying between them. The CDR3 sequence is 13 residues long. Germline assignment: CDR1 SQVTM and CDR2 ANQGSEA. This CDR3 reads CSVDSSGSYEQYF. The CDR3 region has the DNA TGCAGCGTTGATAGTTCAGGCTCCTACGAGCAGTACTTC.

This clone was counted a single time. This chain links TRBV10-1 with TRBJ2-2; 7 nucleotides align to TRBD1. The germline gives CDR1 WNHNN, CDR2 SYGVQD (reference sequence). CDR3 length: 15 residues. The junction had 5 bases not matched to a gene; V was cut back by 3 bases and J by 4 bases. DNA for the CDR3: TGCGCCAGCAGTGACTCCGGGACAGTCACCGGGGAGCTGTTTTTT. As protein: CASSDSGTVTGELFF.

The V gene is TRBV7-6, the J gene TRBJ1-1; the match to TRBD1 covers 8 bases. The length of the CDR3 is 15 residues. The V segment lost 0 bases and the J segment 8 bases; nucleotides outside the gene matches: 8. Germline assignment: CDR1 SGHVS and CDR2 FNYEAQ. CDR3 region: CASSLARTGSMEAFF. CDR3 DNA: TGTGCCAGCAGCTTAGCCCGGACAGGGAGTATGGAAGCTTTCTTT.

The chain recombines TRBV30 with TRBJ2-3; 7 positions match TRBD2. V gave up 2 bases and J gave up 0 bases; unmatched junction bases: 5. Germline V gene data show CDR1 as GTSNPN and CDR2 as SVGIG (reference sequence). The CDR3 contains 15 residues. The CDR3 protein is CAWSIAGVSTDTQYF. In nucleotides, the CDR3 is TGTGCCTGGAGTATCGCGGGAGTAAGCACAGATACGCAGTATTTT.

V is TRBV5-5 and J is TRBJ2-3, with 11 bases identical to TRBD2. The CDR3 length is 16 residues. Germline V CDR1 and CDR2: SGHKS, YYEKEE (reference sequence). The junction had 7 bases not matched to a gene; V was cut back by 4 bases and J by 3 bases. The CDR3 region is CASSDRSGGATDTQYF. The CDR3 nucleotides read TGTGCCAGCAGCGACCGTAGCGGGGGGGCAACAGATACGCAGTATTTT.

The V and J genes are TRBV4-2 and TRBJ1-3, with D possibly matching TRBD1 (6 bases). The CDR3 covers 16 residues. Trimming removed 5 bases from V and 0 bases from J, with 14 bases in between. Germline loops: CDR1 LGHNA, CDR2 YNFKEQ. The CDR3 coding sequence is TGTGCCAGCAGCTACTCCAGGGGCAGCTCTGGAAACACCATATATTTT. This sequence encodes CASSYSRGSSGNTIYF.

The chain joins TRBV19 to TRBJ1-5; 7 bases align to TRBD1. The J segment lost 7 bases and the V segment lost 10 bases, leaving 19 bases of the junction unmatched. CDR1 is LNHDA and CDR2 is SQIVND in the germline V gene (reference sequence). The CDR3 consists of 16 residues. CDR3 DNA: TGTGCCACCACGGACCCCCGGGACAGCCTCGGGCAGCCCCAGCATTTT. It specifies CATTDPRDSLGQPQHF.

The CDR3 reads CASGDPNNPYEQYF. Here the CDR3 DNA reads TGTGCCAGCGGCGACCCGAACAACCCCTACGAGCAGTACTTC. The gene calls are TRBV11-1 and TRBJ2-7; D is uncertain. The CDR3 sequence is 14 residues long. Germline CDR1 reads SGHAT; CDR2 reads FQDESV (reference sequence). Trimming stripped 8 bases from V and 2 bases from J, with 16 bases between.

V and J are TRBV21-1 and TRBJ1-1; TRBD1 is taken as the D call from the table, unchecked against the DNA. TRBV21-1 is reported as a pseudogene. The CDR3 contains 15 residues. The CDR3 DNA follows: TGTGCCAGCAGCACCAGAGACAGGGTGAACACTGAAGCTTTCTTT. Amino acids: CASSTRDRVNTEAFF.

The chain combines TRBV5-5 with TRBJ1-1, with 7 bases matching TRBD1. Losses at the gene ends were 4 bases for V and 6 bases for J; bases not matched to a gene: 6. The CDR3 extends over 13 amino acids. Germline V gives CDR1 SGHKS, CDR2 YYEKEE (reference sequence). The CDR3 spells CASSVTGRAEAFF. The CDR3 DNA follows: TGTGCCAGCAGCGTGACAGGGAGAGCTGAAGCTTTCTTT.

This clone is a singleton in its sample. V usage is TRBV2 and J usage is TRBJ1-3; D may be TRBD1 (5 bases). V was cut by 3 bases and J by 2 bases, with 11 bases left in between. The CDR3 consists of 15 residues. Germline V gene sequence: CDR1 SNHLY, CDR2 FYNNEI. The CDR3: CASSELGPAGNTIYF. The CDR3 DNA reads TGTGCCAGCAGTGAGCTGGGACCGGCTGGAAACACCATATATTTT.